The 18 T cell receptor beta chains in this list originate from one sample, sequenced in a study of shared clonotypes between healthy human individuals. Assay used: immunoSEQ multiplex PCR; TCRdb lists only in-frame clones, some missing. The table shows millions of clones, with approximately 94% occurring only once. It was CD45RO-negative cells, positively selected for CCR7, that made up naive CD8 cells, with terminally differentiated effector memory CD45RA+ cells excluded. The sample comprised naive CD8+ T cells sorted from blood. Receptors were obtained from a man in his late teens or twenties in good health.

The V call is TRBV29-1, the J call TRBJ2-5; the match to TRBD1 covers 10 bases. Germline CDR1 is SQVTM and CDR2 is ANQGSEA. This CDR3 region has 14 residues. The junction had 10 bases not matched to a gene; V was cut back by 7 bases and J by 5 bases. In DNA, the CDR3 is TGCAGCGGAACTGTCTGGGACAGGGGTGAGACCCAGTACTTC. This sequence encodes CSGTVWDRGETQYF.

This clone came up once. The rearrangement uses TRBV9 and TRBJ2-3; 8 nucleotides align to TRBD2. Germline V gives CDR1 SGDLS, CDR2 YYNGEE. After removal of 4 bases from V and 5 bases from J, the junction contained 12 bases not matched to a gene. The CDR3 runs 16 residues. The CDR3 nucleotides are TGTGCCAGCAGCCACCCCGAGACTAGCGACGTAGATACGCAGTATTTT. This gives the protein CASSHPETSDVDTQYF.

This clone has just one count. The V call is TRBV5-4, the J call TRBJ2-3; D possibly corresponds to TRBD2 (7 bases). Trimming took off 1 base at V and 1 base at J, with 10 bases between the two ends. The CDR3 sequence is 15 residues long. Germline CDR1 reads SGHNT; CDR2 reads YYREEE (reference sequence). CDR3 DNA: TGTGCCAGCAGCTTGTGGGAGGGGGGCACAGATACGCAGTATTTT. This encodes CASSLWEGGTDTQYF.

This sequence joins TRBV7-9 and TRBJ2-3; perhaps TRBD2 as D (6 bases). This CDR3 comprises 18 residues. Germline lookup yields CDR1 SEHNR and CDR2 FQNEAQ (reference sequence). Trimming took off 4 bases at V and 2 bases at J, with 22 bases between the two ends. The CDR3 bases are TGTGCCAGCAGCTCCGGGGGTAGCGGCGACCCCTTCACAGATACGCAGTATTTT. It translates to CASSSGGSGDPFTDTQYF.

This clone was recorded once. The chain combines TRBV2 with TRBJ2-2; D is ambiguous. CDR1 SNHLY and CDR2 FYNNEI come from the germline V gene. V was cut by 1 base and J by 2 bases, with 8 bases left in between. CDR3 size: 15 residues. The CDR3 sequence: CASSEGRFNTGELFF. CDR3 in DNA: TGTGCCAGCAGTGAAGGTCGGTTTAACACCGGGGAGCTGTTTTTT.

The V call is TRBV28, the J call TRBJ2-7; D remains ambiguous. The CDR3 extends over 13 amino acids. Looked up from germline, CDR1 is MDHEN and CDR2 is SYDVKM. V was cut by 3 bases and J by 2 bases, with 8 bases left in between. The DNA of the CDR3 is TGTGCCAGCAGTTTCAGGATGACCTACGAGCAGTACTTC. Translating it yields CASSFRMTYEQYF.

The chain is built from TRBV30 and TRBJ2-7, with no clear D. Trimming pared 7 bases from V and 4 bases from J, leaving 8 bases between. This CDR3 region has 10 residues. From germline, CDR1 is GTSNPN and CDR2 SVGIG (reference sequence). CDR3 sequence reads: CAFGSYEQYF. The CDR3 DNA is TGTGCCTTTGGCTCTTACGAGCAGTACTTC.

The J gene is TRBJ1-1, the V gene TRBV2; unclear D gene. Germline V gene sequence: CDR1 SNHLY, CDR2 FYNNEI. The ends were cut back, 0 bases at V and 1 base at J, with 3 bases in the middle. This CDR3 spans 13 amino acids. In DNA form, the CDR3 reads TGTGCCAGCAGTGAAGCCCCGAACACTGAAGCTTTCTTT. Its protein is CASSEAPNTEAFF.

This clone has just one count. The chain joins TRBV13 to TRBJ2-1, with TRBD2 as a possible D gene (5 bases). CDR3 length: 14 amino acids. Trimming cost V 0 bases and J 6 bases, with 9 bases left between them. CDR1 and CDR2 (germline): PRHDT, FYEKMQ (reference sequence). This CDR3 is CASSLGLVGNEQFF. Written as DNA, the CDR3 is TGTGCCAGCAGCTTAGGACTAGTTGGCAATGAGCAGTTCTTC. Full variable domain (rest looked up from reference TRBV13 and TRBJ2-1): AAGVIQSPRHLIKEKRETATLKCYPIPRHDTVYWYQQGPGQDPQFLISFYEKMQSDKGSIPDRFSAQQFSDYHSELNMSSLELGDSALYFCASSLGLVGNEQFFGPGTRLTVL.

V gene TRBV7-9 combines with J gene TRBJ1-6; D perhaps matches TRBD1 (5 bases). Germline CDR1 SEHNR, CDR2 FQNEAQ (reference sequence). Deletions cut 4 bases from V and 7 bases from J, with 17 bases between. CDR3 length: 16 residues. The CDR3 nucleotides read TGTGCCAGCAGCTCACCTTTGGCAGGGATCAATTCACCCCTCCACTTT. The encoded protein is CASSSPLAGINSPLHF.

This chain connects TRBV6-5 to TRBJ2-5, with D possibly matching TRBD2 (6 bases). Germline V gene sequence: CDR1 MNHEY, CDR2 SVGAGI. CDR3 length: 15 residues. Trimming took off 2 bases at V and 5 bases at J, with 15 bases between the two ends. This CDR3 reads CASSYRWGDRETQYF. The DNA for the CDR3 is TGTGCCAGCAGTTACAGATGGGGGGACCGGGAGACCCAGTACTTC.

This clone was counted a single time. V gene TRBV5-1 combines with J gene TRBJ2-2; 8 nucleotides match TRBD2. Germline CDR1 and CDR2: SGHRS and YFSETQ. The CDR3 covers 23 residues. Trimming cost V 0 bases and J 3 bases; bases outside gene matches: 25. The CDR3 here is CASSLAAGVGVSIDTEYTGELFF. CDR3 bases: TGCGCCAGCAGCTTGGCAGCGGGAGTTGGAGTGTCTATAGACACCGAATACACCGGGGAGCTGTTTTTT.

V usage is TRBV5-5 and J usage is TRBJ2-7; D possibly corresponds to TRBD1 (5 bases). This CDR3 region has 14 residues. Germline lookup yields CDR1 SGHKS and CDR2 YYEKEE (reference sequence). Between the trimmed V and J ends, which lost 2 bases and 3 bases, there was a span of 12 bases. CDR3 protein: CASSFVQGNYEQYF. DNA of the CDR3: TGTGCCAGCAGCTTCGTGCAGGGCAACTACGAGCAGTACTTC.

This clone showed up just a few times. The genes are TRBV28 and TRBJ2-2; 8 bases fit TRBD1. The CDR3 totals 14 residues. Looked up from germline, CDR1 is MDHEN and CDR2 is SYDVKM. Unmatched junction bases numbered 1, after V lost 3 bases and J lost 4 bases. The CDR3 DNA follows: TGTGCCAGCAGTTTTACAGGGGGCACCGGGGAGCTGTTTTTT. Its protein is CASSFTGGTGELFF.

In its sample, this clone was seen once. V gene TRBV5-1 combines with J gene TRBJ2-1; possible D gene TRBD2, 6 bases. V was shortened by 4 bases and J by 9 bases, with 20 bases between the two germline ends. The length of the CDR3 is 15 residues. Germline V gene lookup returns CDR1 SGHRS and CDR2 YFSETQ. CDR3 DNA sequence: TGCGCCAGCAGCCGGCTGTTGGAGGGTAATGGTGAGCAGTTCTTC. Its protein product is CASSRLLEGNGEQFF.

As to this clone: The same CDR3 can be traced to other DNA sequences in this sample. V usage is TRBV6-5 and J usage is TRBJ2-2, with no clear D. Germline V gene sequence: CDR1 MNHEY, CDR2 SVGAGI. With 3 bases removed from V and 4 bases from J, the gap between germline ends came to 6 bases. This CDR3 region has 13 residues. For the CDR3, the DNA is TGTGCCAGCAGTTATGGGGTCACCGGGGAGCTGTTTTTT. Residues: CASSYGVTGELFF.

This chain connects TRBV19 to TRBJ2-3; D perhaps matches TRBD1 (5 bases). This CDR3 region has 13 residues. The V gene's germline CDR1 is LNHDA and CDR2 SQIVND (reference sequence). With 6 bases removed from V and 2 bases from J, the gap between germline ends came to 9 bases. CDR3 amino acids: CASSGHSTDTQYF. CDR3 sequence (DNA): TGTGCCAGTAGCGGACACTCCACAGATACGCAGTATTTT.

As concerns this clone: Different DNA sequences within this sample yield the same CDR3. This chain connects TRBV7-9 to TRBJ2-1; D might be TRBD2 (5 bases). The CDR3 runs 13 residues. V dropped 2 bases and J dropped 7 bases, with 9 bases sitting between them. Germline V gene sequence: CDR1 SEHNR, CDR2 FQNEAQ (reference sequence). The CDR3 nucleotides are TGTGCCAGCAGCTTATTGTCGGGGAATGAGCAGTTCTTC. It translates to CASSLLSGNEQFF. The full variable domain, in which reference TRBV7-9 and TRBJ2-1 provide the parts outside the CDR3, is DTGVSQNPRHKITKRGQNVTFRCDPISEHNRLYWYRQTLGQGPEFLTYFQNEAQLEKSRLLSDRFSAERPKGSFSTLEIQRTEQGDSAMYLCASSLLSGNEQFFGPGTRLTVL.